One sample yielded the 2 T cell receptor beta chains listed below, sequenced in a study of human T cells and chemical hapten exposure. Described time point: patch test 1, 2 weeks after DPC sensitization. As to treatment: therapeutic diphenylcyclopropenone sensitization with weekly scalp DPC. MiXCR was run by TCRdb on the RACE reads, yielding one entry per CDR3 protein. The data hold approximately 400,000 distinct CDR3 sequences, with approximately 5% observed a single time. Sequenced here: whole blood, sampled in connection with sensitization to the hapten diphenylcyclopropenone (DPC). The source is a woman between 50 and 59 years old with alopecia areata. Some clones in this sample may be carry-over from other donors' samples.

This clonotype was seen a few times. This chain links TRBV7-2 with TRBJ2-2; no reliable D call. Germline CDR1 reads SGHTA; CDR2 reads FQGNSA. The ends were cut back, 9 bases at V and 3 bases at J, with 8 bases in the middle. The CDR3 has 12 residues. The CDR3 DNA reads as TGTGCCAGTCAACGGGACACCGGGGAGCTGTTTTTT. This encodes CASQRDTGELFF.

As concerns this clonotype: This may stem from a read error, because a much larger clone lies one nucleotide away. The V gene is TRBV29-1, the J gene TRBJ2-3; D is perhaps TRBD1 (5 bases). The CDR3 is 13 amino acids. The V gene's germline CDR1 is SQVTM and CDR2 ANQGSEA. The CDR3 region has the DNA TGCAGCGTTGCGGGCAGGGTGACAGATACGAAGTATTTT. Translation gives CSVAGRVTDTKYF.